These 31 T cell receptor beta chains share one sample of origin, sequenced in a study of molecular identifiers for immune sequencing clone quantification. TCRdb re-called the PCR reads with MiXCR, one entry per CDR3 protein. The sample has approximately 500,000 distinct CDR3 sequences, 20% to 25% seen once; the top ten hold approximately 0.8%. Sequencing was carried out using naive CD8+ T cells from blood, with Jurkat cell RNA spiked in. Subset given: FACS-sorted CD8+CD4-CCR7+CD45RA+ naive T cells. The origin of the receptors is a human donor in good health. Some libraries in this study had Jurkat cell RNA spiked in.

The gene calls are TRBV20-1 and TRBJ2-7; 14 positions agree with TRBD2. Germline CDR1 DFQATT, CDR2 SNEGSKA (reference sequence). J gave up 5 bases and V 3 bases, and 6 bases lay outside the gene matches. CDR3 size: 15 residues. In nucleotides, the CDR3 is TGCAGTGCTAGGGGACTAGCGGGAGCTAGAGACGAGCAGTACTTC. It translates to CSARGLAGARDEQYF.

This chain connects TRBV12-3 or TRBV12-4 to TRBJ2-2; D unresolved. The CDR3 contains 14 residues. Trimming took 4 bases from V and 8 from J, leaving 14 bases between them. The CDR3: CASSSTLTPGELFF. The CDR3 DNA sequence: TGTGCCAGCAGTTCGACTCTAACACCTGGGGAGCTGTTTTTT.

The chain employs TRBV19 and TRBJ2-3; TRBD2 agrees at 10 bases. The junction had 9 bases not matched to a gene; V was cut back by 3 bases and J by 0 bases. Germline V lookup: CDR1 LNHDA, CDR2 SQIVND (reference sequence). The length of the CDR3 is 18 residues. The CDR3 protein is CASSIVLASGGSTDTQYF. The CDR3 nucleotides are TGTGCCAGTAGTATCGTGTTGGCTAGCGGGGGCAGCACAGATACGCAGTATTTT.

This clonotype was counted only a few times. The DNA is left out, because the CDR3 cannot be placed on it with certainty; the CDR3 is given as TCRdb lists it. This rearrangement joins TRBV11-3 to TRBJ2-2; TRBD1, the table's D call, lacks a check against the DNA. The CDR3 numbers 17 amino acids, ends counted. Looked up from germline, CDR1 is SGHNT and CDR2 is YENEEA. CDR3 loop: CASSSSTRGVLAGELFF.

This clonotype showed up many times. This chain links TRBV12-3 or TRBV12-4 with TRBJ1-4; D uncertain. Trimming took off 5 bases at V and 8 bases at J, with 9 bases between the two ends. This CDR3 region has 12 residues. CDR3 bases: TGTGCCAGCAGTCCAGGATCCGAAAAACTGTTTTTT. Translating gives CASSPGSEKLFF.

This clonotype was seen at least ten times. This chain connects TRBV5-5 to TRBJ1-1; D call uncertain. Germline V gene data show CDR1 as SGHKS and CDR2 as YYEKEE (reference sequence). V was cut by 2 bases and J by 5 bases, with 10 bases left in between. The CDR3 spans 13 residues. The CDR3 coding sequence is TGTGCCAGCAGCTTTGGGGTAAGAACTGAAGCTTTCTTT. This gives the protein CASSFGVRTEAFF.

This clonotype appeared a few times. The genes are TRBV30 and TRBJ2-5; 9 positions match TRBD2. The ends lost 2 bases at V and 3 bases at J; junction bases unmatched: 13. The CDR3 is 17 residues long. CDR1 and CDR2 from the germline V gene are GTSNPN and SVGIG (reference sequence). The CDR3 protein is CAWSLGASGAVKETQYF. Written as DNA, the CDR3 is TGTGCCTGGAGTCTAGGGGCTAGCGGGGCGGTAAAAGAGACCCAGTACTTC.

J is TRBJ2-5 and V is TRBV11-2; D possibly corresponds to TRBD1 (6 bases). Per the germline V gene, CDR1 is SGHAT and CDR2 is FQNNGV. This CDR3 region has 15 residues. V lost 2 bases and J lost 5, with 15 bases in between. The CDR3 DNA is TGTGCCAGCAGCTTATCCATTTCAGGGGAGGAGACCCAGTACTTC. Translating gives CASSLSISGEETQYF.

This clonotype appeared many times. This chain joins TRBV21-1 and TRBJ1-4. TRBV21-1 is flagged as a pseudogene. The CDR3 has 10 amino acids. For the CDR3, the DNA is TGTGCCAACAGGAATGAAAAACTGTTTTTT. Translated: CANRNEKLFF.

About this clonotype: It may be a read error: a sequence one base away is much more abundant. V usage is TRBV20-1 and J usage is TRBJ1-6; no firm D call. This CDR3 is 14 amino acids long. Germline V gene data show CDR1 as DFQATT and CDR2 as SNEGSKA (reference sequence). The CDR3 DNA reads TGCAGTGCTAGAGGAGAGTCCTATAATCCACCCCTCCACTTT. It encodes CSARGESYNPPLHF.

This clonotype was seen a handful of times. The gene calls are TRBV5-4 and TRBJ1-2, with 7 bases fitting TRBD1. With V trimmed by 2 bases and J by 3 bases, 4 bases remained unmatched. The CDR3 spans 14 residues. Germline CDR1 SGHNT, CDR2 YYREEE (reference sequence). The CDR3 sequence: CASSLSGTDYGYTF. The CDR3 nucleotides read TGTGCCAGCAGCTTAAGTGGGACAGACTATGGCTACACCTTC.

This clonotype appeared many times. V and J are TRBV9 and TRBJ1-5; perhaps TRBD1 as D (5 bases). The germline V gene has CDR1 SGDLS and CDR2 YYNGEE. V was shortened by 5 bases and J by 6 bases, with 18 bases between the two germline ends. The CDR3 length is 15 residues. CDR3 sequence (DNA): TGTGCCAGCAGTCTCTCAGGGTTGGTCTCTCAGCCCCAGCATTTT. Translated, it gives CASSLSGLVSQPQHF. The complete variable domain, with remaining parts taken from reference TRBV9 and TRBJ1-5, reads DSGVTQTPKHLITATGQRVTLRCSPRSGDLSVYWYQQSLDQGLQFLIQYYNGEERAKGNILERFSAQQFPDLHSELNLSSLELGDSALYFCASSLSGLVSQPQHFGDGTRLSIL.

Note on this clonotype: A clone one base away is much larger, so this may be a read error. The gene calls are TRBV6-6 and TRBJ2-7, with D possibly called TRBD1 or TRBD2 (5 bases each). Between the trimmed V and J ends, which lost 1 base and 9 bases, there was a span of 22 bases. This CDR3 has 16 residues. Per germline, CDR1 MNHNY and CDR2 SVGAGI (reference sequence). The DNA of the CDR3 is TGTGCCAGCAGTTACTTCTCCGGGACCAGCAGGGACGGGCAGTACTTC. It specifies CASSYFSGTSRDGQYF.

About this clonotype: A much larger clone differs from this one at a single base, so this may be a read error. The gene calls are TRBV9 and TRBJ2-5; D ambiguous. V gave up 1 base and J gave up 4 bases, with 17 bases separating them. From germline, CDR1 is SGDLS and CDR2 YYNGEE. This CDR3 has 16 residues. The CDR3 spells CASSVKPELPGETQYF. The CDR3 DNA is TGTGCCAGCAGCGTAAAGCCCGAACTCCCGGGAGAGACCCAGTACTTC.

This clonotype was detected many times. The junction and the germline gene differ at one end; a read error may be behind it. The rearrangement links TRBV5-1 to TRBJ2-2; perhaps TRBD2 as D (6 bases). The CDR3 runs to 14 residues. CDR1 and CDR2 (germline): SGHRS, YFSETQ. The CDR3 loop is CASSLDGGTVELFF. CDR3 nucleotide sequence: TGCGCCAGCAGCTTGGATGGCGGGACCGTGGAGCTGTTTTTT.

This clonotype was detected ten times or more. V and J are TRBV6-6 and TRBJ2-3, with D tentatively TRBD2 (5 bases). Per the germline V gene, CDR1 is MNHNY and CDR2 is SVGAGI (reference sequence). The CDR3 has 16 residues. Trimming removed 2 bases at V and 1 base at J, with 13 bases between. The CDR3 coding sequence is TGTGCCAGCAGTTACGATCGCGGGTTAGGCACAGATACGCAGTATTTT. Translating gives CASSYDRGLGTDTQYF.

Ten or more counts support this clonotype. The chain joins TRBV15 to TRBJ2-7, with 9 bases aligning to TRBD2. This CDR3 comprises 15 residues. Germline V gene sequence: CDR1 LNHNV, CDR2 YYDKDF (reference sequence). V gave up 4 bases and J gave up 2 bases; unmatched junction bases: 6. The CDR3 nucleotides are TGTGCCACCAGCATTCTAGCGGGGAGCACCTACGAGCAGTACTTC. It specifies CATSILAGSTYEQYF.

This clonotype was observed a handful of times. V usage is TRBV12-3 or TRBV12-4 and J usage is TRBJ1-4; D call uncertain. V lost 6 bases, J lost 8 bases, and 13 bases lay in between. The CDR3 extends over 13 amino acids. The CDR3 here is CASSPLGREKLFF. CDR3 bases: TGTGCCAGCAGCCCGCTTGGTAGGGAAAAACTGTTTTTT.

CDR3: CASSLVLGDNEQFF. CDR3 sequence (DNA): TGTGCCAGCAGCTTAGTTCTCGGCGACAATGAGCAGTTCTTC. The V call is TRBV7-9, the J call TRBJ2-1, with D unresolved. The CDR3 covers 14 residues. V was trimmed by 1 base and J by 5 bases, leaving 9 bases between them. Germline V gene lookup returns CDR1 SEHNR and CDR2 FQNEAQ (reference sequence).

This chain joins TRBV28 and TRBJ2-7; a weak D match, TRBD2 (6 bases). The germline V and J ends were trimmed by 2 bases and 7 bases, with 21 bases remaining between them. The germline V gene encodes CDR1 MDHEN and CDR2 SYDVKM. There are 16 residues in the CDR3. The CDR3 loop reads CASSLLEGPIGLEQYF. CDR3 sequence (DNA): TGTGCCAGCAGTTTACTGGAGGGCCCTATAGGCTTGGAGCAGTACTTC.

This chain links TRBV19 with TRBJ1-1; perhaps TRBD1 as D (6 bases). CDR3 length: 14 amino acids. Trimming cost V 4 bases and J 0 bases, with 9 bases left between them. Germline CDR1 reads LNHDA; CDR2 reads SQIVND (reference sequence). The CDR3 protein is CASSKDRMNTEAFF. The CDR3 region has the DNA TGTGCCAGTAGTAAAGACAGGATGAACACTGAAGCTTTCTTT.

This clonotype was observed at least ten times. This chain joins TRBV27 and TRBJ1-1, with TRBD1 identical over 8 bases. Germline-derived CDR1 and CDR2 are MNHEY and SMNVEV (reference sequence). The CDR3 totals 13 residues. V trimming: 6 bases; J trimming: 3 bases; junction bases outside the gene matches: 3. The CDR3 region is CASRTGVYTEAFF. The DNA for the CDR3 is TGTGCCAGCAGGACAGGGGTATACACTGAAGCTTTCTTT.

At least ten counts were recorded for this clonotype. The CDR3 sequence is CSVGTGQFF. The CDR3 DNA is TGCAGCGTTGGGACAGGGCAGTTCTTC. V gene TRBV29-1 combines with J gene TRBJ2-1; TRBD1 matches at 7 bases. The ends lost 4 bases at V and 12 bases at J; junction bases unmatched: 0. This CDR3 spans 9 amino acids. Germline V lookup: CDR1 SQVTM, CDR2 ANQGSEA.

Points on this clonotype: It may be a read error: a sequence one base away is much more abundant. This chain uses TRBV28 with TRBJ2-3, with D perhaps TRBD2 (6 bases). Trimming shortened V by 4 bases and J by 4 bases, and 15 bases separated the two germline ends. CDR1 is MDHEN, CDR2 SYDVKM, per germline. CDR3 length: 15 residues. The CDR3 loop reads CASSSFAGRSDTQYF. The DNA for the CDR3 is TGTGCCAGCAGTTCGTTTGCGGGGCGGTCAGATACGCAGTATTTT.

There are a few counts of this clonotype. The chain links TRBV7-9 to TRBJ2-5, with D unresolved. The CDR3 covers 15 residues. Trimming took 1 base from V and 5 from J, leaving 14 bases between them. Germline CDR1 reads SEHNR; CDR2 reads FQNEAQ (reference sequence). CDR3 bases: TGTGCCAGCAGCTTAGTTCTGACAAAGGGTGAGACCCAGTACTTC. Translation gives CASSLVLTKGETQYF.

The chain carries TRBV3-1 and TRBJ1-1; D not resolved. CDR3 size: 15 residues. With 4 bases removed from V and 4 bases from J, the gap between germline ends came to 16 bases. From germline, CDR1 is LGHDT and CDR2 YNNKEL (reference sequence). CDR3 region: CASSRSIGLGTEAFF. CDR3 DNA: TGTGCCAGCAGCCGCTCCATAGGGCTCGGCACTGAAGCTTTCTTT.

The chain combines TRBV25-1 with TRBJ2-7; D unclear. V lost 0 bases to trimming and J lost 5 bases, with 2 bases between them. The CDR3 is made up of 11 amino acids. Germline CDR1 and CDR2: MGHDK and SYGVNS. CDR3 coding DNA: TGTGCCAGCAGTGAATATGACGAGCAGTACTTC. This gives the protein CASSEYDEQYF.

In this sample, this clonotype turned up a few times. The rearrangement links TRBV29-1 to TRBJ2-1; D is unresolved. Looked up from germline, CDR1 is SQVTM and CDR2 is ANQGSEA. V was shortened by 3 bases and J by 7 bases, with 19 bases between the two germline ends. The CDR3 is 15 amino acids. This CDR3 is CSVDLSSQYGNEQFF. CDR3 nucleotide sequence: TGCAGCGTTGATCTTAGTAGCCAGTACGGGAATGAGCAGTTCTTC.

The chain recombines TRBV28 with TRBJ2-7, with 7 bases matching TRBD1. Looked up from germline, CDR1 is MDHEN and CDR2 is SYDVKM. The CDR3 is made up of 16 amino acids. V shed 8 bases and J 0 bases; nucleotides not matched to a gene: 13. The CDR3 coding sequence is TGTGCCAGCGGGAACCCACCGGGACAGAGCTCCTACGAGCAGTACTTC. As protein: CASGNPPGQSSYEQYF.

This clonotype turned up a few times. DNA for the CDR3: TGTGCCAGCAGTTCGGGACAGCACTCCTATAATTCACCCCTCCACTTT. Its translation: CASSSGQHSYNSPLHF. The chain has TRBV6-2 or TRBV6-3 and TRBJ1-6; 7 positions match TRBD1. The CDR3 length is 16 residues. V lost 4 bases and J lost 0; bases outside the gene matches: 3. Per the germline V gene, CDR1 is MNHEY and CDR2 is SVGEGT.

To note about this clonotype: A much more abundant neighbour one base away suggests this may be a read error. The chain links TRBV20-1 to TRBJ1-2; possibly TRBD1 for D (5 bases). Germline V gives CDR1 DFQATT, CDR2 SNEGSKA (reference sequence). V was clipped by 3 bases and J by 8 bases, with 19 bases between them. The CDR3 is 14 residues long. CDR3 DNA sequence: TGCAGTGCTAGTAGGCCGGGGGTCAGTCTCGGCTACACCTTC. Amino acids: CSASRPGVSLGYTF.